The 29 T cell receptor beta chains given below trace back to one sample, sequenced in a study of shared clonotypes between healthy human individuals (dated by TCRdb to 2020 to 2021). The protocol used for the library was the immunoSEQ multiplex PCR assay. TCRdb mirrors the immuneACCESS table, restricted to in-frame sequences. Some clones are absent from its copies; in checked studies, under half trace to an unresolved V gene, and the reason for the others is unknown. This sample has nearly 1,000,000 clones in its table, and approximately 76% of those were observed once. Around 1.4% of the sample lies in the top ten. Sequenced: memory CD4+ T cells sorted from blood. The cell subset or site label for this specimen denotes: CD45RA-negative fraction. Receptors originate from a man aged 18 to 29 in good health.

The chain has TRBV5-1 and TRBJ1-1, with no clear D. The CDR3 loop spans 15 amino acids. Germline V gene sequence: CDR1 SGHRS, CDR2 YFSETQ. V lost 6 bases, J lost 0 bases, and 15 bases lay in between. CDR3 sequence (DNA): TGCGCCAGCACTACGGCGGGGAGTATGAACACTGAAGCTTTCTTT. Translating gives CASTTAGSMNTEAFF.

The table lists this clone with a few counts. J is TRBJ1-1 and V is TRBV11-2; D gene ambiguous. The V end lost 1 base, the J end lost 0 bases, and 3 bases lay between the germline ends. The CDR3 spans 13 residues. Germline V lookup: CDR1 SGHAT, CDR2 FQNNGV. The CDR3: CASSLGMNTEAFF. The CDR3 DNA reads TGTGCCAGCAGCTTAGGGATGAACACTGAAGCTTTCTTT.

The chain employs TRBV7-2 and TRBJ2-3, with D perhaps TRBD2 (6 bases). Germline-derived CDR1 and CDR2 are SGHTA and FQGNSA. V lost 0 bases and J 7 bases, leaving 11 bases between the germline ends. The CDR3 spans 14 residues. The CDR3 spells CASSLAEGQYTQYF. For the CDR3, the DNA is TGTGCCAGCAGCTTAGCGGAGGGCCAATATACGCAGTATTTT.

The genes are TRBV5-6 and TRBJ2-2; D perhaps matches TRBD1 (6 bases). Trimming cost V 1 base and J 1 base, with 11 bases left between them. CDR3 length: 16 amino acids. Germline loops: CDR1 SGHDT, CDR2 YYEEEE. In nucleotides, the CDR3 is TGTGCCAGCAGCTTGTGGGTGACAGGGAACACCGGGGAGCTGTTTTTT. The encoded protein is CASSLWVTGNTGELFF.

This clone was seen once. The chain carries TRBV30 and TRBJ2-7, with TRBD1 matching 8 bases. V shed 3 bases and J 1 base; nucleotides not matched to a gene: 5. The V gene's germline CDR1 is GTSNPN and CDR2 SVGIG (reference sequence). The CDR3 totals 14 residues. The CDR3 DNA is TGTGCCTGGAGACGGGGACAGGTATCCTACGAGCAGTACTTC. Protein: CAWRRGQVSYEQYF. The entire variable domain, with the rest obtained from reference TRBV30 and TRBJ2-7, is as follows: SQTIHQWPATLVQPVGSPLSLECTVEGTSNPNLYWYRQAAGRGLQLLFYSVGIGQISSEVPQNLSASRPQDRQFILSSKKLLLSDSGFYLCAWRRGQVSYEQYFGPGTRLTVT.

There are many counts of this clone. The chain combines TRBV4-1 with TRBJ2-7; 13 bases fit TRBD2. This CDR3 spans 14 amino acids. Germline lookup yields CDR1 MGHRA and CDR2 YSYEKL. V shed 3 bases, J shed 6 bases, and the junction held 2 bases outside the gene matches. CDR3 in DNA: TGCGCCAGCAGCCAGGGACTAGCGGGGCCCGAGCAGTACTTC. Its translation is CASSQGLAGPEQYF.

The genes are TRBV18 and TRBJ2-5; D not certain. Germline values: CDR1 KGHSH, CDR2 LQKENI. Deletions cut 3 bases from V and 0 bases from J, with 11 bases between. The CDR3 loop spans 15 amino acids. This chain's CDR3 is CASSPLPRYQETQYF. Here the CDR3 DNA reads TGTGCCAGCTCACCTTTACCGAGGTACCAAGAGACCCAGTACTTC.

For the CDR3, the DNA is TGTGCCAGCAGCATCCAACAGGGGGGAACCACCGGGGAGCTGTTTTTT. This codes for CASSIQQGGTTGELFF. The chain uses TRBV11-2 and TRBJ2-2; 8 bases are a match to TRBD1. Germline CDR1 is SGHAT and CDR2 is FQNNGV. J was trimmed by 4 bases and V by 5 bases; bases with no gene match: 9. This CDR3 has 16 residues.

The V and J genes are TRBV4-3 and TRBJ2-1; 9 nucleotides align to TRBD2. Germline V gene sequence: CDR1 LGHNA, CDR2 YSLEER. The CDR3 has 16 residues. V lost 4 bases to trimming and J lost 5 bases; unmatched junction nucleotides: 9. The CDR3 loop reads CASSPEDGGRDNEQFF. Here the CDR3 DNA reads TGCGCCAGCAGCCCGGAGGACGGCGGGAGGGACAATGAGCAGTTCTTC.

This chain uses TRBV29-1 with TRBJ2-5, with 7 positions matching TRBD1. Germline V gene data show CDR1 as SQVTM and CDR2 as ANQGSEA. The CDR3 runs 13 residues. V was clipped by 4 bases and J by 3 bases; unmatched bases: 5. DNA for the CDR3: TGCAGCGTTGCAAGGGGGCCAAAAGAGACCCAGTACTTC. This gives the protein CSVARGPKETQYF.

CDR3: CSAAPGGTDTQYF. The CDR3 DNA reads TGCAGCGCTGCTCCGGGGGGCACAGATACGCAGTATTTT. This sequence joins TRBV29-1 and TRBJ2-3, with D possibly matching TRBD2 (6 bases). The V and J ends lost 7 bases and 1 base respectively, with 12 bases between them. The CDR3 consists of 13 residues. Looked up from germline, CDR1 is SQVTM and CDR2 is ANQGSEA.

This sequence joins TRBV12-2 and TRBJ1-5; TRBD1 is the table's D call, not checked against the DNA. TRBV12-2 is a recognized pseudogene. CDR3 length equals 17 residues. The CDR3 sequence: CASRLGGQDVSNQPQHF. The CDR3, as DNA: TGTGCAAGTCGCTTAGGGGGACAGGACGTTAGCAATCAGCCCCAGCATTTT.

V and J are TRBV29-1 and TRBJ1-1; D gene uncertain. The V and J ends lost 4 bases and 8 bases respectively, with 11 bases between them. The germline V gene encodes CDR1 SQVTM and CDR2 ANQGSEA. The CDR3 consists of 11 residues. CDR3 loop: CSVGLSAEAFF. DNA for the CDR3: TGCAGCGTTGGGTTATCAGCCGAAGCTTTCTTT.

This clone appeared once. The chain is built from TRBV11-2 and TRBJ1-2, with D perhaps TRBD1 (5 bases). Between the trimmed V and J ends, which lost 5 bases and 6 bases, there was a span of 13 bases. Germline CDR1 is SGHAT and CDR2 is FQNNGV. The length of the CDR3 is 13 residues. This CDR3 reads CASSIQGRNGYTF. The CDR3 region has the DNA TGTGCCAGCAGCATTCAGGGTAGAAATGGCTACACCTTC.

The gene calls are TRBV6-5 and TRBJ2-2, with D uncertain. Trimming shortened V by 0 bases and J by 5 bases, and 13 bases separated the two germline ends. There are 16 residues in the CDR3. From germline, CDR1 is MNHEY and CDR2 SVGAGI. The CDR3 DNA is TGTGCCAGCAGTTACTCGAGTGGGTTCCGGACCGGGGAGCTGTTTTTT. The encoded protein is CASSYSSGFRTGELFF.

The rearrangement joins TRBV7-2 to TRBJ2-7; no firm D call. From germline, CDR1 is SGHTA and CDR2 FQGNSA. The V end lost 4 bases, the J end lost 6 bases, and 13 bases lay between the germline ends. There are 13 residues in the CDR3. The CDR3 sequence: CASSSLRMSEQYF. DNA for the CDR3: TGTGCCAGCAGCTCCCTAAGGATGAGCGAGCAGTACTTC.

The chain combines TRBV10-3 with TRBJ2-7, with TRBD2 matching 8 bases. Looked up from germline, CDR1 is ENHRY and CDR2 is SYGVKD. V shed 6 bases and J 0 bases; nucleotides not matched to a gene: 10. The CDR3 has 16 residues. CDR3 in DNA: TGTGCCATCAGGGGCCCCTTAGCGGGGAACTCCTACGAGCAGTACTTC. Translated, it gives CAIRGPLAGNSYEQYF.

V usage is TRBV6-6 and J usage is TRBJ1-1; perhaps TRBD1 as D (6 bases). The CDR3 is made up of 14 amino acids. Germline CDR1 reads MNHNY; CDR2 reads SVGAGI (reference sequence). V was trimmed by 2 bases and J by 2 bases, leaving 9 bases between them. The CDR3 spells CASSYRTVNTEAFF. CDR3 bases: TGTGCCAGCAGTTACAGGACAGTAAACACTGAAGCTTTCTTT.

The chain carries TRBV2 and TRBJ1-1; possible D gene TRBD1, 5 bases. V lost 8 bases and J 10 bases, leaving 14 bases between the germline ends. Germline loops: CDR1 SNHLY, CDR2 FYNNEI. This CDR3 contains 11 residues. CDR3 DNA: TGTGCCAGCGAGGGGAGGGGTAGAGCTTTCTTT. It encodes CASEGRGRAFF.

This clone occurred a few times. V and J are TRBV5-1 and TRBJ1-6; maybe TRBD1 (5 bases). CDR3 size: 13 residues. Trimming took off 4 bases at V and 7 bases at J, with 9 bases between the two ends. The germline CDR1 and CDR2 sequences are SGHRS and YFSETQ. The CDR3 DNA sequence: TGCGCCAGCAGCGCGGGGCCGAATTCACCCCTCCACTTT. Its protein is CASSAGPNSPLHF. The variable domain in full, with the rest retrieved from reference TRBV5-1 and TRBJ1-6, is KAGVTQTPRYLIKTRGQQVTLSCSPISGHRSVSWYQQTPGQGLQFLFEYFSETQRNKGNFPGRFSGRQFSNSRSEMNVSTLELGDSALYLCASSAGPNSPLHFGNGTRLTVT.

This chain connects TRBV11-2 to TRBJ2-2; 10 bases line up with TRBD2. CDR1 is SGHAT, CDR2 FQNNGV, per germline. The CDR3 runs to 15 residues. V shed 8 bases, J shed 5 bases, and the junction held 8 bases outside the gene matches. In DNA, the CDR3 is TGTGCCAGCTCAGCGGGAGGGCCGGCTACCGGGGAGCTGTTTTTT. It is translated as CASSAGGPATGELFF.

Turning to this clone: The sample holds other DNA sequences that translate to the same CDR3. The chain combines TRBV30 with TRBJ1-5, with D perhaps matching TRBD1 (5 bases). Germline values: CDR1 GTSNPN, CDR2 SVGIG (reference sequence). The CDR3 is 13 residues long. V shed 1 base and J shed 5 bases, with 9 bases lying between them. Here the CDR3 reads CAWSAGDDQPQHF. The CDR3 DNA reads TGTGCCTGGAGTGCCGGGGACGATCAGCCCCAGCATTTT.

The genes are TRBV6-1 and TRBJ2-5, with TRBD2 as a possible D gene (5 bases). Trimming shortened V by 10 bases and J by 1 base, and 13 bases separated the two germline ends. CDR1 is MNHNS, CDR2 SASEGT, per germline. This CDR3 is 13 amino acids long. In DNA, the CDR3 is TGTGCCACCACTAGGAATGTCCAAGAGACCCAGTACTTC. The encoded protein is CATTRNVQETQYF.

This chain joins TRBV2 and TRBJ1-6; a possible D gene is TRBD1 (6 bases). There are 19 residues in the CDR3. In germline, CDR1 is SNHLY, CDR2 FYNNEI. Trimming shortened V by 6 bases and J by 0 bases, and 21 bases separated the two germline ends. CDR3 DNA: TGTGCCAGCAGGACCAGGGGAACCGAACCTAGCTCCTATAATTCACCCCTCCACTTT. Translation gives CASRTRGTEPSSYNSPLHF.

This sequence joins TRBV5-8 and TRBJ1-2; maybe TRBD1 (6 bases). Trimming left V 2 bases short and J 8 bases short, with 16 bases between. CDR3 length: 14 amino acids. Germline CDR1 reads SGHTS; CDR2 reads YDEGEE. This CDR3 reads CASSFGLGGQGYTF. The DNA of the CDR3 is TGTGCCAGCAGCTTCGGGTTAGGGGGGCAAGGCTACACCTTC.

The V and J genes are TRBV2 and TRBJ2-3; TRBD2 agrees at 9 bases. The V segment lost 7 bases and the J segment 6 bases; nucleotides outside the gene matches: 5. Germline V CDR1 and CDR2: SNHLY, FYNNEI. The length of the CDR3 is 13 residues. CDR3 nucleotide sequence: TGTGCCAGCAATCGAGCGGGGGGTGATACGCAGTATTTT. Translation: CASNRAGGDTQYF.

The CDR3 is CASSGQGGNGNTIYF. The CDR3 coding sequence is TGTGCCAGCAGCGGACAGGGAGGGAACGGAAACACCATATATTTT. The chain is built from TRBV6-1 and TRBJ1-3; 8 bases line up with TRBD1. The V gene's germline CDR1 is MNHNS and CDR2 SASEGT. This CDR3 is 15 amino acids long. Unmatched junction bases numbered 8, after V lost 6 bases and J lost 4 bases.

This clone showed up just a few times. In the same sample, other DNA sequences code for this CDR3. The V gene is TRBV7-8, the J gene TRBJ1-2; D is undetermined. Per the germline V gene, CDR1 is SGHVS and CDR2 is FQNEAQ. This CDR3 contains 12 residues. The V end was cut by 2 bases, the J end by 1 base, with 2 bases between. The CDR3, as DNA: TGTGCCAGCAGCTTATTTAACTATGGCTACACCTTC. This gives the protein CASSLFNYGYTF.

This rearrangement joins TRBV2 to TRBJ2-1; 8 bases are shared with TRBD1. The CDR3 runs to 15 residues. CDR1 and CDR2 from the germline V gene are SNHLY and FYNNEI. Losses at the gene ends were 4 bases for V and 3 bases for J; bases not matched to a gene: 5. The CDR3 DNA reads TGTGCCAGCAGTGCACGGACAGGGTTCTACAATGAGCAGTTCTTC. Residues: CASSARTGFYNEQFF.